This T cell receptor beta chain comes out of a study of technical replicates of blood from four donors. TCRdb's copy holds only in-frame clones and misses some; the assay was immunoSEQ multiplex PCR. The sample has some 80,000 clones, 92% seen once. The sequence was obtained from a human donor in good health. The sample consisted of T cells isolated from PBMCs.

The CDR3, as DNA: TGCAGCGCCACGACTGGCTACGAGCAGTACTTC. Translation gives CSATTGYEQYF. The V call is TRBV29-1, the J call TRBJ2-7; D is ambiguous. This CDR3 contains 11 residues. Trimming took 7 bases from V and 3 from J, leaving 10 bases between them. Germline lookup yields CDR1 SQVTM and CDR2 ANQGSEA.